The rows below give T cell receptor beta chains drawn from one sample of a study of T cell clones after liver transplantation. Profiling relied on immunoSEQ multiplex PCR, and the TCRdb table lists in-frame clones only, not all of them. The data show about 51,000 clones, 65% to 80% seen once. This specimen consisted of CD4+ T cells from blood, obtained 54 months after liver transplant. All receptors derive from a human patient who received a liver transplant. Some T cells may be supplied by the graft donor. CDR3s include the opening cysteine and the closing phenylalanine or tryptophan. Fields, in order: clone size, J gene, D gene, V gene, CDR3 DNA, CDR3 protein. D genes are given only for firm matches. The listing skips clone size in some rows; elsewhere it reads once, few, many or a size class.

-	TRBJ1-1	-	TRBV15	TGTGCCACCAGCAGAGAAACTTCAGGGGCAGCTGAAGCTTTCTTT	CATSRETSGAAEAFF
-	TRBJ2-7	-	TRBV10-3	TGTGCCATCAGTGCCGGGGTGGAAGGGTACGAGCAGTACTTC	CAISAGVEGYEQYF
-	TRBJ1-2	-	TRBV28	TGTGCCAGCAGTTTAAGTAGTGGGGGCTTCAACTATGGCTACACCTTC	CASSLSSGGFNYGYTF
once	TRBJ2-3	-	TRBV11-3	TGTGCCAGCAGCTTTAGGTGGGCAGATACGCAGTATTTT	CASSFRWADTQYF
few	TRBJ1-5	-	TRBV28	TGTGCCAGCACCGGGGCGGGAGGGGCCAATCAGCCCCAGCATTTT	CASTGAGGANQPQHF
-	TRBJ1-3	TRBD1	TRBV5-6	TGTGCCAGCAGCTTTCCGCCGACAGGGGGTGGAAACACCATATATTTT	CASSFPPTGGGNTIYF
-	TRBJ2-1	TRBD1	TRBV14	TGTGCCAGCAGCCGAGTGGTGGGACAGACGTCGTTAGGTGAGCAGTTCTTC	CASSRVVGQTSLGEQFF
few	TRBJ1-3	-	TRBV9	TGTGCCAGCAGCGTAGATGGGGGGGAAGACACCATATATTTT	CASSVDGGEDTIYF
-	TRBJ1-4	TRBD1	TRBV9	TGTGCCAGCAGCGTGGGGGACAGCGGAAATGAAAAACTGTTTTTT	CASSVGDSGNEKLFF
-	TRBJ1-6	-	TRBV6-6	TGTGCCAGCAGTTACTCGAGTGCGCAGGGCGATTCACCCCTCCACTTT	CASSYSSAQGDSPLHF
-	TRBJ2-7	-	TRBV19	TGTGCCAGTAGTATATTAACTCGGCTGGGGAACTACGAGCAGTACTTC	CASSILTRLGNYEQYF
once	TRBJ1-4	-	TRBV9	TGTGCCAGCAGCGTAGGCCACGAGGGGGGTGAAAAACTGTTTTTT	CASSVGHEGGEKLFF
few	TRBJ2-7	TRBD1	TRBV27	TGTGCCAGCAGTTTATCCGGACAGGGGGCTTCAGGGCAGTACTTC	CASSLSGQGASGQYF
-	TRBJ1-2	TRBD1	TRBV23-1	TGCGCCAGTCTGAACCCGGACAGGCCCAGATTGAACTATGGCTACACCTTC	CASLNPDRPRLNYGYTF
-	TRBJ2-7	-	TRBV7-6	TGTGCCAGCAGCCTAGGGGGGACAGTCTCCTACGAGCAGTACTTC	CASSLGGTVSYEQYF
-	TRBJ1-1	TRBD1	TRBV7-9	TGTGCCAGCAGCTTAAGTTCGCTTAAGGGGGCGGACACTGAAGCTTTCTTT	CASSLSSLKGADTEAFF
-	TRBJ1-1	-	TRBV11-2	TGTGCCAGCAGCTTGATCGGGTCGGACACTGAAGCTTTCTTT	CASSLIGSDTEAFF
-	TRBJ2-1	-	TRBV6-5	TGTGCCAGCAGTTACTCGGCGAGCTACAATGAGCAGTTCTTC	CASSYSASYNEQFF
once	TRBJ2-2	TRBD1	TRBV27	TGTGCCAGCAGTGCGACAGGGTCGATGACCGGGGAGCTGTTTTTT	CASSATGSMTGELFF
once	TRBJ2-7	-	TRBV5-6	TGTGCCAGCAGCTTTCAGAGACAGGCCTACGAGCAGTACTTC	CASSFQRQAYEQYF
few	TRBJ2-7	-	TRBV13	TGTGCCAGCAGCTCAACCTGGGACAAGAGCTCCTACGAGCAGTACTTC	CASSSTWDKSSYEQYF
-	TRBJ1-3	-	TRBV19	TGTGCCAGTAGTCAGGGGAGGCGGTCCGGAAACACCATATATTTT	CASSQGRRSGNTIYF
-	TRBJ1-1	-	TRBV7-9	TGTGCCAGCAGTCAACAGGGAGACACTGAAGCTTTCTTT	CASSQQGDTEAFF
-	TRBJ1-5	TRBD1	TRBV28	TGTGCCATCACGGGACAGTTAAGCAATCAGCCCCAGCATTTT	CAITGQLSNQPQHF
-	TRBJ2-7	-	TRBV30	TGTGCCTGGAGTGAAGGGGCAAAGGGATATCACGAGCAGTACTTC	CAWSEGAKGYHEQYF
-	TRBJ2-3	-	TRBV5-4	TGTGCCAGCAGCTTGGCAGGGGGGACAGATACGCAGTATTTT	CASSLAGGTDTQYF
few	TRBJ1-4	TRBD1	TRBV5-6	TGTGCCAGCAGCATAGATAGTGTTTCGGGACAGGTGTTTTTT	CASSIDSVSGQVFF
-	TRBJ2-1	-	TRBV7-2	TGTGCCAGCAGCTTAAATCCTAGTCTGGATGAGCAGTTCTTC	CASSLNPSLDEQFF
-	TRBJ1-1	-	TRBV30	TGTGCCTGGAGTGTACGAGGGGACACTGAAGCTTTCTTT	CAWSVRGDTEAFF
-	TRBJ1-6	TRBD1	TRBV18	TGTGCCAGCTCACCTGGTTCAGGACAGGGTATTTCACCCCTCCACTTT	CASSPGSGQGISPLHF
-	TRBJ1-4	-	TRBV7-2	TGTGCCAGCGCTTGGAGGGAAGATGAAAAACTGTTTTTT	CASAWREDEKLFF
-	TRBJ2-1	TRBD2	TRBV28	TGTGCCAGCAGTTTAGGCGGGGGGGATCACAATGAGCAGTTCTTC	CASSLGGGDHNEQFF
-	TRBJ1-5	-	TRBV7-9	TGTGCCAGCAGCTACACCAATCAGCCCCAGCATTTT	CASSYTNQPQHF
-	TRBJ2-2	TRBD1	TRBV5-6	TGTGCCAGCAGCGATGGACGACAGGGGAACACCGGGGAGCTGTTTTTT	CASSDGRQGNTGELFF
-	TRBJ2-3	-	TRBV21-1	TGTGCCAGCAGCAAACCTTCCCCTGACCGGGGGGGCGCCCCAGATACGCAGTATTTT	CASSKPSPDRGGAPDTQYF
-	TRBJ2-2	-	TRBV5-6	TGTGCCAGCAGCTTGATCATGTCCACCGGGGAGCTGTTTTTT	CASSLIMSTGELFF
-	TRBJ2-6	-	TRBV6-1	TGTGCCAGCACTCTGCTGGTATCTGGGGCCAACGTCCTGACTTTC	CASTLLVSGANVLTF
few	TRBJ2-3	-	TRBV19	TGTGCCAGTAGTATGTCGGCCAGCCTCACAGATACGCAGTATTTT	CASSMSASLTDTQYF
few	TRBJ2-3	-	TRBV5-6	TGTGCCAGCAGCCGCGTGAGGGGAGCAGATACGCAGTATTTT	CASSRVRGADTQYF
many	TRBJ1-5	-	TRBV28	TGTGCCAGCAGTCTAATATTGGACAGATATCAGCCCCAGCATTTT	CASSLILDRYQPQHF
-	TRBJ1-4	-	TRBV18	TGTGCCAGCTCGAGGGCGCTGGGGGCTAATGAAAAACTGTTTTTT	CASSRALGANEKLFF